Below, 10 T cell receptor beta chains from the same sample are listed, as sequenced in a study of response to subunit inactivated influenza vaccine. Via MiXCR, TCRdb re-called the RT-PCR reads, giving one row per CDR3 protein. The repertoire holds 500,000 to 600,000 distinct CDR3 sequences, with approximately 10% as singletons. Another study also made use of these data, one on T cells expressing NK-cell markers. That investigation notes: TCR beta cDNA was made by 5'RACE template switching with UMIs.

This specimen consisted of PBMCs from blood, obtained on the day of vaccination. The receptors stem from a man aged 50 to 60 who received an inactivated influenza vaccine.

CDR3 amino acids: CASTRLGTANTGELFF. In DNA, the CDR3 is TGTGCCAGCACCCGGTTGGGGACCGCGAACACCGGGGAGCTGTTTTTT. V usage is TRBV6-2 or TRBV6-3 and J usage is TRBJ2-2; D may be TRBD1 or TRBD2 (5 bases each). The CDR3 has 16 residues. Trimming shortened V by 7 bases and J by 0 bases, and 15 bases separated the two germline ends. Germline V gene data show CDR1 as MNHEY and CDR2 as SVGEGT.

This clonotype showed up just a few times. The chain couples TRBV7-8 to TRBJ2-6, with unresolved D. Germline assignment: CDR1 SGHVS and CDR2 FQNEAQ. This CDR3 spans 13 amino acids. Deletions cut 1 base from V and 8 bases from J, with 6 bases between. The CDR3 DNA reads TGTGCCAGCAGCTTAGGACGGTCCAACGTCCTGACTTTC. The encoded protein is CASSLGRSNVLTF.

The chain has TRBV24-1 and TRBJ2-1; TRBD2 aligns across 9 bases. Germline V gene lookup returns CDR1 KGHDR and CDR2 SFDVKD. V trimming: 5 bases; J trimming: 0 bases; junction bases outside the gene matches: 10. The CDR3 runs 18 residues. CDR3 sequence: CATSGIGLAGSSYNEQFF. DNA of the CDR3: TGTGCCACCAGTGGGATTGGGCTAGCGGGGAGCTCCTACAATGAGCAGTTCTTC.

This clonotype was seen at least ten times. The V call is TRBV12-3 or TRBV12-4, the J call TRBJ2-5; TRBD2 matches 11 bases. J gave up 2 bases and V 7 bases, and 3 bases lay outside the gene matches. The CDR3 runs 14 residues. The CDR3 DNA reads as TGTGCCAGCACCCGGACTAGCGGGCAAGAGACCCAGTACTTC. Protein: CASTRTSGQETQYF.

This clonotype was counted many times. The chain couples TRBV12-3 or TRBV12-4 to TRBJ2-2; 11 nucleotides agree with TRBD1. The ends lost 6 bases at V and 7 bases at J; junction bases unmatched: 7. There are 15 residues in the CDR3. CDR3 sequence (DNA): TGTGCCAGCAGCCGGACAGGGGGCGGATTCGGGGAGCTGTTTTTT. Translated: CASSRTGGGFGELFF.

This clonotype was detected a few times. The V and J genes are TRBV10-3 and TRBJ2-5; D not certain. Between the trimmed V and J ends, which lost 0 bases and 2 bases, there was a span of 10 bases. Per germline, CDR1 ENHRY and CDR2 SYGVKD. This CDR3 spans 15 amino acids. For the CDR3, the DNA is TGTGCCATCAGTGAGTCGAAAGGCGGACAAGAGACCCAGTACTTC. Protein sequence: CAISESKGGQETQYF.

The chain is built from TRBV12-3 or TRBV12-4 and TRBJ1-2; D gene ambiguous. The CDR3 is 13 amino acids. The V and J ends lost 6 bases and 5 bases respectively, with 13 bases between them. DNA of the CDR3: TGTGCCAGCAGCCCAGGAGGTGAATATGGCTACACCTTC. Translation gives CASSPGGEYGYTF.

The chain joins TRBV14 to TRBJ2-7; either TRBD1 or TRBD2 may fit D (5 bases each). This CDR3 comprises 14 residues. Germline V CDR1 and CDR2: SGHDN, FVKESK. Trimming shortened V by 2 bases and J by 3 bases, and 11 bases separated the two germline ends. DNA of the CDR3: TGTGCCAGCAGCCAACGGGGCAGATACTACGAGCAGTACTTC. Protein sequence: CASSQRGRYYEQYF.

This clonotype was recorded a few times. CDR3 bases: TGTGCCAGCAGCCGGTCGCCTAGCGGGAGGGCCACTGAGCAGTTCTTC. It codes for CASSRSPSGRATEQFF. V gene TRBV3-1 combines with J gene TRBJ2-1; 12 positions match TRBD2. The junction had 10 bases not matched to a gene; V was cut back by 4 bases and J by 9 bases. Germline CDR1 reads LGHDT; CDR2 reads YNNKEL (reference sequence). The CDR3 contains 16 residues.

As for this clonotype: This may stem from a read error, because a much larger clone lies one nucleotide away. The J gene is TRBJ2-3, the V gene TRBV2; D not resolved. Germline V gene sequence: CDR1 SNHLY, CDR2 FYNNEI. This CDR3 spans 12 amino acids. The CDR3 region is CASSQNTDTHYF. The CDR3 region has the DNA TGTGCCAGCAGTCAGAACACAGATACGCACTATTTT.